This TCR beta chain was recovered during a study of vaccination effects on CD4 cells after COVID-19. The data were produced by immunoSEQ multiplex PCR, yet TCRdb's version contains in-frame clones alone and is incomplete. Of 55,000 or so clones in the sample, roughly 76% were seen once. Trimming at V came to 2 bases and at J to 3 bases, leaving 7 bases not matched to a gene. Germline CDR1 reads MNHEY; CDR2 reads SMNVEV (reference sequence). This CDR3 spans 15 amino acids. On this clone itself: Its cognate antigen is unknown.

Sequencing in the ViraFEST assay came after antigen-specific CD4+ T cells had been expanded with viral peptide pools, which were used to stimulate PBMC. The culture ran for approximately 10 days, and then CD4+ T cells were isolated. Vaccine recipients lacked prior SARS-CoV-2 infection and had negative nucleocapsid antibodies. Cultures got half-medium changes with IL-2 on days 3 and 7. This clonotype was obtained from a human donor who received a COVID-19 vaccine. The chain combines TRBV27 with TRBJ2-7; 7 bases map to TRBD2. Sequencing used CD4+ T cells from PBMCs cultured with SARS-CoV-2 spike peptides, obtained before COVID-19 vaccination. In nucleotides, the CDR3 is TGTGCCAGCAGTTTAAGGGCTAGCGGTCTCTACGAGCAGTACTTC. Translation gives CASSLRASGLYEQYF.